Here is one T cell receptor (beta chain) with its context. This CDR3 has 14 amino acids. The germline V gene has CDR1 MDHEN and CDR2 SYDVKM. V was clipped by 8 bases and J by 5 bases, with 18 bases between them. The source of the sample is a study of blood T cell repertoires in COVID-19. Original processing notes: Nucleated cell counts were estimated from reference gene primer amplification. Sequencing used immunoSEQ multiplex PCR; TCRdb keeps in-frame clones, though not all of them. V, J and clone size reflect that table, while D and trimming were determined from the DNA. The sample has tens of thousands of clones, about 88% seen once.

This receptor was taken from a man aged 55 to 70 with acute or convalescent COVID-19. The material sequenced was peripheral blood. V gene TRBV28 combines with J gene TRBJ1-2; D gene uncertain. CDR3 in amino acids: CASRPPTTRYGYTF. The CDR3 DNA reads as TGTGCCAGCCGCCCCCCGACTACCCGATATGGCTACACCTTC.